The next 20 T cell receptor beta chains were all read from a single sample in a study of T-cell reconstitution after alpha-beta-depleted transplantation in children. General study points: Alpha-beta T cells present about two months after transplant were reported to originate from several hundred expanded graft clones.

These receptors' antigens are unknown. Researchers prepared the TCRbeta library using unique molecular identifiers, the study reports. A single record per CDR3 protein comes from TCRdb applying MiXCR to the PCR reads. The repertoire holds 30,000 to 40,000 distinct CDR3 sequences, under 7.5% seen once, with around 27% in the top ten. The input for sequencing was peripheral blood, taken 60 days after TCRalphabeta/CD19-depleted stem cell transplant. These TCRs come from a child under three years old who had a stem cell transplant for acute myeloid leukemia, so the T cells may come from the graft donor.

This clonotype showed up many times. This chain joins TRBV29-1 and TRBJ1-2; D ambiguous. CDR3 length: 12 amino acids. CDR1 is SQVTM and CDR2 is ANQGSEA in the germline V gene. V was cut by 4 bases and J by 5 bases, with 11 bases left in between. CDR3 loop: CSVAGGRYGYTF. CDR3 in DNA: TGCAGCGTTGCCGGAGGGCGATATGGCTACACCTTC.

This clonotype counts as medium-sized. V usage is TRBV19 and J usage is TRBJ2-1, with 8 nucleotides matching TRBD2. Germline trimming cut 3 bases from V and 4 bases from J; bases unmatched to any gene: 5. The CDR3 totals 15 residues. The germline V gene has CDR1 LNHDA and CDR2 SQIVND (reference sequence). The CDR3 DNA reads TGTGCCAGTAGTATCGGAGCGGGGGTTTACAATGAGCAGTTCTTC. Amino acids: CASSIGAGVYNEQFF.

This clonotype was observed many times. The chain joins TRBV7-3 to TRBJ2-2; a weak D match, TRBD1 (6 bases). Germline CDR1 reads SGHTA; CDR2 reads FQGTGA. The germline V and J ends were trimmed by 5 bases and 0 bases, with 10 bases remaining between them. The CDR3 sequence is 15 residues long. CDR3 protein: CASSPGAANTGELFF. CDR3 DNA sequence: TGTGCCAGCAGCCCAGGGGCAGCGAACACCGGGGAGCTGTTTTTT.

This clonotype was seen many times. The chain joins TRBV9 to TRBJ2-4; 9 positions agree with TRBD1. CDR3 length equals 15 residues. V dropped 4 bases and J dropped 7; count of bases not matched to a gene: 9. Germline assignment: CDR1 SGDLS and CDR2 YYNGEE. CDR3 sequence (DNA): TGTGCCAGCAGCCCGGGGGTTGGACAGGGGAACATTCAGTACTTC. The encoded protein is CASSPGVGQGNIQYF.

The gene calls are TRBV28 and TRBJ2-4; a weak D match, TRBD1 (6 bases). The CDR3 runs to 15 residues. CDR1 is MDHEN and CDR2 is SYDVKM in the germline V gene. The V and J ends lost 4 bases and 0 bases respectively, with 10 bases between them. The DNA for the CDR3 is TGTGCCAGCAGTTGGGGGCGACTAGCCAAAAACATTCAGTACTTC. Its translation is CASSWGRLAKNIQYF.

This clonotype was seen repeatedly, ten times or more. The chain carries TRBV5-1 and TRBJ2-5; TRBD2 agrees at 7 bases. Germline-derived CDR1 and CDR2 are SGHRS and YFSETQ. CDR3 size: 16 residues. Trimming at V came to 3 bases and at J to 4 bases, leaving 12 bases not matched to a gene. The CDR3: CASSSGRAGFVETQYF. CDR3 sequence (DNA): TGCGCCAGCAGCTCGGGACGAGCGGGATTCGTAGAGACCCAGTACTTC.

The rearrangement links TRBV29-1 to TRBJ1-6, with a possible D match to TRBD1 (5 bases). The CDR3 length is 12 residues. CDR1 is SQVTM and CDR2 is ANQGSEA in the germline V gene. Trimming stripped 4 bases from V and 7 bases from J, with 8 bases between. The CDR3 protein is CSVGEGNSPLHF. CDR3 nucleotide sequence: TGCAGCGTTGGAGAGGGGAATTCACCCCTCCACTTT.

The sample holds many counts of this clonotype. For the CDR3, the DNA is TGCGCCAGCAGCTTGGGCGCGGGAGTTGGCACCTACAATGAGCAGTTCTTC. Protein product: CASSLGAGVGTYNEQFF. The genes are TRBV5-1 and TRBJ2-1, with TRBD2 matching over 7 bases. Looked up from germline, CDR1 is SGHRS and CDR2 is YFSETQ. V lost 0 bases, J lost 2 bases, and 8 bases stayed unmatched. The CDR3 contains 17 residues.

By share, this clonotype counts as medium-sized. The V call is TRBV5-1, the J call TRBJ2-3; a weak D match, TRBD2 (5 bases). Per the germline V gene, CDR1 is SGHRS and CDR2 is YFSETQ. This CDR3 is built from 13 residues. The V end was cut by 4 bases, the J end by 2 bases, with 8 bases between. The CDR3 spells CASSVRDTDTQYF. For the CDR3, the DNA is TGCGCCAGCAGCGTCCGGGACACAGATACGCAGTATTTT. Looking up the rest from reference TRBV5-1 and TRBJ2-3 gives the full variable domain: KAGVTQTPRYLIKTRGQQVTLSCSPISGHRSVSWYQQTPGQGLQFLFEYFSETQRNKGNFPGRFSGRQFSNSRSEMNVSTLELGDSALYLCASSVRDTDTQYFGPGTRLTVL.

This clonotype has ten or more counts. The rearrangement uses TRBV10-3 and TRBJ2-6; D perhaps matches TRBD2 (5 bases). This CDR3 has 14 amino acids. Germline CDR1 is ENHRY and CDR2 is SYGVKD. V dropped 8 bases and J dropped 4 bases, with 12 bases sitting between them. The CDR3 nucleotides read TGTGCCATCGCGGGTGCCCCCGGGGCCAACGTCCTGACTTTC. This translates into CAIAGAPGANVLTF.

This clonotype is labeled as medium-sized (0.01 to 0.1%). This rearrangement joins TRBV28 to TRBJ1-5; 8 bases map to TRBD1. The CDR3 covers 16 residues. The V segment lost 4 bases and the J segment 3 bases; nucleotides outside the gene matches: 8. In germline, CDR1 is MDHEN, CDR2 SYDVKM. The CDR3 is CASSSLGTGSNQPQHF. The CDR3 region has the DNA TGTGCCAGCAGTTCCCTCGGGACAGGCTCCAATCAGCCCCAGCATTTT.

At least ten counts were recorded for this clonotype. The chain couples TRBV20-1 to TRBJ2-2; 9 bases are shared with TRBD2. The CDR3 length is 16 residues. The germline CDR1 and CDR2 sequences are DFQATT and SNEGSKA (reference sequence). V gave up 0 bases and J gave up 6 bases; unmatched junction bases: 8. DNA for the CDR3: TGCAGTGCTAGAGATCTTAGCGGGAGACGGCCCGGGGAGCTGTTTTTT. It translates to CSARDLSGRRPGELFF.

This clonotype was counted ten times or more. V is TRBV24-1 and J is TRBJ2-1; D gene ambiguous. The CDR3 extends over 16 amino acids. The ends were cut back, 2 bases at V and 5 bases at J, with 15 bases in the middle. Germline CDR1 KGHDR, CDR2 SFDVKD. For the CDR3, the DNA is TGTGCCACCAGTGATTCTCGCGATGTTTACCACAATGAGCAGTTCTTC. The encoded protein is CATSDSRDVYHNEQFF.

This clonotype was picked up many times. The chain uses TRBV20-1 and TRBJ2-7, with D perhaps given as TRBD1 or TRBD2 (6 bases each). CDR3 size: 11 residues. Trimming removed 7 bases at V and 3 bases at J, with 10 bases between. Per germline, CDR1 DFQATT and CDR2 SNEGSKA (reference sequence). The CDR3 spells CSGQDYYEQYF. In DNA form, the CDR3 reads TGCAGTGGACAGGACTACTACGAGCAGTACTTC.

Ten or more counts support this clonotype. The rearrangement links TRBV7-2 to TRBJ2-7, with 8 bases that match TRBD1. CDR1 SGHTA and CDR2 FQGNSA come from the germline V gene. The CDR3 extends over 16 amino acids. After removal of 5 bases from V and 4 bases from J, the junction contained 13 bases not matched to a gene. Here the CDR3 reads CASSPSADRGGYEQYF. CDR3 bases: TGTGCCAGCAGCCCCTCGGCTGACAGGGGCGGGTACGAGCAGTACTTC. Full variable domain (remainder filled in from reference TRBV7-2 and TRBJ2-7): GAGVSQSPSNKVTEKGKDVELRCDPISGHTALYWYRQSLGQGLEFLIYFQGNSAPDKSGLPSDRFSAERTGGSVSTLTIQRTQQEDSAVYLCASSPSADRGGYEQYFGPGTRLTVT.

Ten or more counts support this clonotype. This chain uses TRBV10-3 with TRBJ2-5; tentatively, D is TRBD2 (5 bases). The CDR3 runs 13 residues. Germline CDR1 is ENHRY and CDR2 is SYGVKD. V lost 10 bases and J lost 4, with 16 bases in between. CDR3: CATSNREGETQYF. The DNA of the CDR3 is TGTGCCACCTCGAACCGGGAAGGAGAGACCCAGTACTTC.

Ten or more counts support this clonotype. The chain employs TRBV6-5 and TRBJ2-1; D ambiguous. CDR1 and CDR2 from the germline V gene are MNHEY and SVGAGI. V lost 1 base and J 3 bases, leaving 13 bases between the germline ends. The length of the CDR3 is 16 residues. The CDR3 here is CASSYFPRNDYNEQFF. DNA of the CDR3: TGTGCCAGCAGTTACTTTCCGAGGAACGACTACAATGAGCAGTTCTTC.

This clonotype was detected ten times or more. This chain joins TRBV7-9 and TRBJ1-5; D is undetermined. The germline V and J ends were trimmed by 5 bases and 7 bases, with 12 bases remaining between them. The CDR3 spans 13 residues. CDR1 and CDR2 (germline): SEHNR, FQNEAQ (reference sequence). The CDR3 sequence: CASSTSGNQPQHF. Here the CDR3 DNA reads TGTGCCAGCAGCACCTCGGGGAACCAGCCCCAGCATTTT.

This clonotype was recorded many times. The chain recombines TRBV7-9 with TRBJ2-5, with D tentatively TRBD1 or TRBD2 (5 bases each). CDR3 size: 16 residues. CDR1 and CDR2 from the germline V gene are SEHNR and FQNEAQ (reference sequence). The V end was cut by 2 bases, the J end by 0 bases, with 13 bases between. The CDR3 region is CASSLLPGPYQETQYF. CDR3 DNA sequence: TGTGCCAGCAGCTTACTACCGGGACCCTACCAAGAGACCCAGTACTTC.

The sample holds many counts of this clonotype. The chain recombines TRBV12-3 or TRBV12-4 with TRBJ2-5; D remains ambiguous. The V end was cut by 2 bases, the J end by 5 bases, with 9 bases between. The CDR3 is 13 residues long. CDR3 bases: TGTGCCAGCAGTTTAAGCCTCCGGGAGACCCAGTACTTC. Protein sequence: CASSLSLRETQYF.